This TCR beta chain was observed in a study of T-cell memory formation after mild COVID-19. Looking at the study overall: The study found TCR clusters largely donor specific. The study's findings and limits: Second-wave clones with a day 37 peak had unconfirmed SARS-CoV-2 specificity. Prior to infection, memory already included some responding clones, suggesting cross-reactive memory joined.

After 5'RACE with constant-segment primers, TCR alpha and TCR beta cDNA libraries carrying sample barcodes and UMIs were obtained. Via MiXCR, TCRdb re-called the 5' RACE reads, giving one row per CDR3 protein. The sample includes around 500,000 distinct CDR3 sequences, around a sixth of them seen just once. The ends were cut back, 3 bases at V and 0 bases at J, with 12 bases in the middle. The germline gives CDR1 SGHTA, CDR2 FQGNSA. The CDR3 loop spans 16 amino acids. This clonotype occurred a few times. As yet, its antigen is unknown. The genes are TRBV7-2 and TRBJ2-1; D remains ambiguous. The clonotype was recovered from an adult woman who had mild COVID-19 (a few samples of this study predate the infection). Cell type and time point are not known. The sample taken for sequencing was PBMCs or a T cell subset sorted from them (not recorded which). The CDR3 DNA reads as TGTGCCAGCAGCTTGGACCCATCGAGCTCCTACAATGAGCAGTTCTTC. This gives the protein CASSLDPSSSYNEQFF.